These T cell receptor beta chains were read from a single sample in a study of regulatory T cells in long-lasting Graves disease. TCRdb used MiXCR to reprocess the multiplex PCR reads, holding one entry per CDR3 protein. The sample consists of 300,000 to 400,000 distinct CDR3 sequences, roughly a sixth of them appearing once. This sample also belongs to another study, concerning T cells in Graves' hyperthyroidism and ophthalmopathy.

The sequencing here drew on peripheral blood mononuclear cells (PBMCs), taken at new diagnosis, from a patient treated with antithyroid drugs. These receptor sequences come from a middle-aged man with Graves disease. Both conserved end residues are part of each CDR3. Each record gives: V gene, J gene, clone size, D gene, CDR3 DNA, CDR3 protein. A D gene is named only where the DNA matches it firmly. Expanded clones are given a class, and other clones once, few, many or no size at all.

>TRBV28|TRBJ2-5|many|-
TGTGCCACCTTCGCGGAGAGCCAAGAGACCCAGTACTTC
CATFAESQETQYF
>TRBV6-2/TRBV6-3|TRBJ2-7|many|-
TGTGCCAGCAGTTACTTTGGTTCCTACGAGCAGTACTTC
CASSYFGSYEQYF
>TRBV4-3|TRBJ2-1|few|-
TGCGCCAGCAGCCAAGATACCCTGGGATACAATGAGCAGTTCTTC
CASSQDTLGYNEQFF
>TRBV12-5|TRBJ2-2|-|-
TGTGCTAGTGGTTTGGAGACTTTGACCGGGGAGCTGTTTTTT
CASGLETLTGELFF
>TRBV7-2|TRBJ2-5|many|TRBD2
TGTGCCAGCAGCTTCAACGGGGGGGAAGAGACCCAGTACTTC
CASSFNGGEETQYF
>TRBV20-1|TRBJ1-2|many|-
TGCAGTTCTCTCCGGGACACCTATGGCTACACCTTC
CSSLRDTYGYTF
>TRBV7-2|TRBJ2-1|-|TRBD2
TGTGCCAGCAGAGTACTAGCGGGGAATGAGCAGTTCTTC
CASRVLAGNEQFF
>TRBV5-1|TRBJ2-7|many|-
TGCGCCAGCAGCTTGGTTCCGGGATCTACATACGAGCAGTACTTC
CASSLVPGSTYEQYF
>TRBV24-1|TRBJ1-1|many|-
TGTGCCACCAACAATACCCCGACTAGGGTCACTGAAGCTTTCTTT
CATNNTPTRVTEAFF
>TRBV7-2|TRBJ2-1|few|TRBD2
TGTGCCAGCAGCAATAGCGGGGCGGCGGGGTATGAGCAGTTCTTC
CASSNSGAAGYEQFF
>TRBV3-1|TRBJ1-2|many|TRBD1
TGTGCCAGCAGCCGAGGACAGGGAGGAGGATATGGCTACACCTTC
CASSRGQGGGYGYTF
>TRBV2|TRBJ2-2|many|-
TGTGCCAGCAGTAACCTACTGGGGACCGGGGAGCTGTTTTTT
CASSNLLGTGELFF
>TRBV5-1|TRBJ2-5|-|TRBD1
TGCGCCAGCAGAATAGAAGGGGGCTCTGTAGGAGAGACCCAGTACTTC
CASRIEGGSVGETQYF
>TRBV7-8|TRBJ2-7|-|-
TGTGCCAGCAGCCCAGCGCGTAGCCCAGCCTACGAGCAGTACTTC
CASSPARSPAYEQYF
>TRBV19|TRBJ2-4|-|TRBD1
TGTGCCAGTAGCACGACAGGGGGGAACATTCAGTACTTC
CASSTTGGNIQYF
>TRBV7-9|TRBJ1-1|few|TRBD1
TGTGCCAGCAGCCCCCTTGCGACAGGGTTCACTGAAGCTTTCTTT
CASSPLATGFTEAFF
>TRBV7-9|TRBJ2-3|many|-
TGTGCCAGCAGCTTAGCTGGGACACGCGCCACAGATACGCAGTATTTT
CASSLAGTRATDTQYF
>TRBV24-1|TRBJ2-3|many|-
TGTGCCACCAGTGACCTCGGACCTGGCACAGATACGCAGTATTTT
CATSDLGPGTDTQYF
>TRBV28|TRBJ1-1|few|TRBD1
TGTGCCAGCAGCTTACAGGGGGCGCTGATGAACACTGAAGCTTTCTTT
CASSLQGALMNTEAFF
>TRBV20-1|TRBJ2-3|many|-
TGCAGTGCTCCCCGACTCACAGATACGCAGTATTTT
CSAPRLTDTQYF
>TRBV28|TRBJ2-5|many|TRBD2
TGTGCCAGCAGCCCCCAGCGGGCTAGCGGGCAAGAGACCCAGTACTTC
CASSPQRASGQETQYF
>TRBV5-1|TRBJ2-1|-|-
TGCGCCAGCAGCACCCCCGAGGGCCATGAGCAGTTCTTC
CASSTPEGHEQFF
>TRBV29-1|TRBJ1-6|-|-
TGCAGCGTTGAAGCCTCGACAGGCTCCGATAATTCACCCCTCCACTTT
CSVEASTGSDNSPLHF
>TRBV3-1|TRBJ2-1|many|-
TGTGCCAGCAGCCAAGAGGCCGGGCGGGGGCAGTTCTTC
CASSQEAGRGQFF
>TRBV6-1|TRBJ1-1|many|-
TGTGCCAGCAGCTCATACGGGACCTGGGTGAACACTGAAGCTTTCTTT
CASSSYGTWVNTEAFF
>TRBV30|TRBJ2-7|many|TRBD2
TGTGCCTGGAGGAACCTAGCGGGGGGTCTTGGCGAGCAGTACTTC
CAWRNLAGGLGEQYF
>TRBV18|TRBJ1-3|-|-
TGTGCCAGCTCACGGACCGACAGCTCTGGAAACACCATATATTTT
CASSRTDSSGNTIYF
>TRBV10-3|TRBJ2-7|-|-
TGTGCCATCAGTGAACGAGGGGTACCCTACGAGCAGTACTTC
CAISERGVPYEQYF
>TRBV20-1|TRBJ1-4|-|TRBD1
TGCAGTGCTAAGAACACAGGGGGCGACGAAAAACTGTTTTTT
CSAKNTGGDEKLFF
>TRBV5-4|TRBJ1-2|few|-
TGTGCCAGCAGCTCGATGACAGTCTATGGCTACACCTTC
CASSSMTVYGYTF
>TRBV20-1|TRBJ1-2|-|TRBD1
TGCAGTGCTAGAAAGTGGACAGGGGGCTATGGCTACACCTTC
CSARKWTGGYGYTF
>TRBV2|TRBJ2-7|many|-
TGTGCCAGCAATCAAGGACCCCTTGACGAGCAGTACTTC
CASNQGPLDEQYF
>TRBV11-1|TRBJ2-1|many|TRBD2
TGTGCCAGCAGTACCTCCCTGGCTAGCGGGGGGGCCTACAATGAGCAGTTCTTC
CASSTSLASGGAYNEQFF
>TRBV7-9|TRBJ1-6|few|-
TGTGCCAGCAGCTGGACAAGCTCCTATAATTCACCCCTCCACTTT
CASSWTSSYNSPLHF
>TRBV28|TRBJ1-4|-|-
TGTAGGGGGGGAACTAATGAAAAACTGTTTTTT
CRGGTNEKLFF
>TRBV5-6|TRBJ2-3|few|-
TGTGCCAGCAGCCCCGAGACAAGCACAGATACGCAGTATTTT
CASSPETSTDTQYF
>TRBV6-2/TRBV6-3|TRBJ2-3|few|TRBD2
TGTGCCAGCAGTACTAGCGGATCCACAGATACGCAGTATTTT
CASSTSGSTDTQYF
>TRBV28|TRBJ1-2|few|-
TGTGCCAGCAGCACTATACCGGGATTCGGCTATGGCTACACCTTC
CASSTIPGFGYGYTF
>TRBV5-1|TRBJ2-1|many|-
TGCGCCAGCAGCTTGAGCCGAGCTGAGCAGTTCTTC
CASSLSRAEQFF
>TRBV19|TRBJ2-7|many|TRBD1
TGTGCCAGTAGTATACGGGGACAGGCCGAGCAGTACTTC
CASSIRGQAEQYF
>TRBV5-1|TRBJ2-1|many|TRBD2
TGCGCCAGCAGCTTGACTAGCGGGGGTGACGGCAATGAGCAGTTCTTC
CASSLTSGGDGNEQFF
>TRBV20-1|TRBJ2-3|-|TRBD2
TGCAGTGCTAGAATAGCGGGGGGCCACACAGATACGCAGTATTTT
CSARIAGGHTDTQYF
>TRBV2|TRBJ2-7|few|-
TGTGCCAGCAGTGATCAGGTTGGGTCCTACGAGCAGTACTTC
CASSDQVGSYEQYF
>TRBV9|TRBJ1-1|-|TRBD1
TGTGCCAGCAGGGACAGGGGTGACACTGAAGCTTTCTTT
CASRDRGDTEAFF
>TRBV6-2/TRBV6-3|TRBJ2-1|many|-
TGTGCCAGCAGTTTACCGGATAGCTCCTACAATGAGCAGTTCTTC
CASSLPDSSYNEQFF
>TRBV2|TRBJ2-1|many|TRBD2
TGTGCCAGCTCCGGGACTAGGACCGTACGGTTCTTC
CASSGTRTVRFF
>TRBV9|TRBJ2-5|-|-
TGTGCCAGCAGTGATTTTGCTCAAGAGACCCAGTACTTC
CASSDFAQETQYF
>TRBV7-6|TRBJ2-2|-|TRBD2
TGTGCCAGCAGCTTAAGTCAGCGGGGGGCTTCCACCGGGGAGCTGTTTTTT
CASSLSQRGASTGELFF
>TRBV12-3/TRBV12-4|TRBJ2-5|many|-
TGTGCCAGCAGGATGGGGCAGAGGGAGACCCAGTACTTC
CASRMGQRETQYF
>TRBV29-1|TRBJ1-1|few|-
TGCAGCGTTCTTAGGCTGGATGGCGCTGAAGCTTTCTTT
CSVLRLDGAEAFF
>TRBV16|TRBJ2-6|many|-
TGTGCCAGCAGCCAAAGTGTATCTGGGGCCAACGTCCTGACTTTC
CASSQSVSGANVLTF